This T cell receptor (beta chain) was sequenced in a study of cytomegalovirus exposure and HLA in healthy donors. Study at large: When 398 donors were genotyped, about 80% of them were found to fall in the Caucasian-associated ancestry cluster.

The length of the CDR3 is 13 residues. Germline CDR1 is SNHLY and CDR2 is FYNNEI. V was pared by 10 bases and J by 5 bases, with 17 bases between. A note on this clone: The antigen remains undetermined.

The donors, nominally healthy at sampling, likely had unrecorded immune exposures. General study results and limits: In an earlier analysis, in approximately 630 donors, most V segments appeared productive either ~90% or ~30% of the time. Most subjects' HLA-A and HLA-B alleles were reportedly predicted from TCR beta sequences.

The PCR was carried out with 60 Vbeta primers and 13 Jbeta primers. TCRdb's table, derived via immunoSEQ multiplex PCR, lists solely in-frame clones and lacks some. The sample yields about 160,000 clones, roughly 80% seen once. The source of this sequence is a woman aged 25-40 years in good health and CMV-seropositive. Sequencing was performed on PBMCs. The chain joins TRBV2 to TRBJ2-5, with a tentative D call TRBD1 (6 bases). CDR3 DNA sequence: TGTGCCACCAAACCCACAGGGAGCGAGACCCAGTACTTC. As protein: CATKPTGSETQYF.